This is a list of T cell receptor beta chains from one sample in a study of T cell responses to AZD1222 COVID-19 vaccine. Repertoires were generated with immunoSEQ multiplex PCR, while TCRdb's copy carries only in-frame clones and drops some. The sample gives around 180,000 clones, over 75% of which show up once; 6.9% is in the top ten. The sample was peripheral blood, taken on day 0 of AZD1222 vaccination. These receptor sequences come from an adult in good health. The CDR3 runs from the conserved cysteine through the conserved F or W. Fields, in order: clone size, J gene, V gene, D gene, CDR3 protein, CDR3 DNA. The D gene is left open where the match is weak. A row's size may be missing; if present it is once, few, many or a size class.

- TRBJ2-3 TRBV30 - CAWTGGWDTQYF TGTGCCTGGACCGGGGGTTGGGATACGCAGTATTTT
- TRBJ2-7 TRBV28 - CASSSPLAGSFSYEQYF TGTGCCAGCAGTTCTCCACTCGCAGGGTCGTTTTCCTACGAGCAGTACTTC
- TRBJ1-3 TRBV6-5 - CASTIPGGTIYF TGTGCCAGCACCATTCCTGGGGGCACCATATATTTT
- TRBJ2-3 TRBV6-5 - CASRLSGADTQYF TGTGCCAGCAGACTCTCCGGAGCAGATACGCAGTATTTT
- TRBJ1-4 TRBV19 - CASSIDWREKLFF TGTGCCAGTAGTATAGATTGGCGCGAAAAACTGTTTTTT
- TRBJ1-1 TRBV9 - CASSVNPQGGEAFF TGTGCCAGCAGCGTTAACCCACAGGGAGGTGAAGCTTTCTTT
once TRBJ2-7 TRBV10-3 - CASTWDSSREQYF TGTGCCAGCACCTGGGACTCAAGCAGGGAGCAGTACTTC
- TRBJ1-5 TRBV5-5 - CASSLGSNQPQHF TGTGCCAGCAGCTTGGGTAGCAATCAGCCCCAGCATTTT
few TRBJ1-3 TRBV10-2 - CASSAGVGNTIYF TGCGCCAGCAGTGCAGGGGTGGGAAACACCATATATTTT
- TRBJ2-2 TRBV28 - CASSRDLSNTGELFF TGTGCCAGCAGTCGGGACTTATCGAACACCGGGGAGCTGTTTTTT
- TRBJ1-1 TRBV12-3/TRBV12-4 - CASSFSWGAAFF TGTGCCAGCAGTTTTTCGTGGGGAGCAGCTTTCTTT